What follows describes a single T cell receptor beta chain. The same CDR3 also results from other DNA sequences found in this sample. These data are taken from a study of blood T cell repertoires in COVID-19. Generated by immunoSEQ multiplex PCR, the TCRdb table keeps only in-frame clones and is missing some. The table lists about 480,000 clones, around nine tenths of them singletons. This sequence originates from a woman aged 50 to 60 with COVID-19, enrolled during active disease. Sequenced sample: peripheral blood.

The CDR3 nucleotides are TGCGCCAGCAGCTTGAGAGGCGATACGCAGTATTTT. Encoded protein: CASSLRGDTQYF. V is TRBV5-1 and J is TRBJ2-3; D gene unclear. The germline CDR1 and CDR2 sequences are SGHRS and YFSETQ. V lost 1 base and J 6 bases, leaving 6 bases between the germline ends. The CDR3 sequence is 12 residues long.